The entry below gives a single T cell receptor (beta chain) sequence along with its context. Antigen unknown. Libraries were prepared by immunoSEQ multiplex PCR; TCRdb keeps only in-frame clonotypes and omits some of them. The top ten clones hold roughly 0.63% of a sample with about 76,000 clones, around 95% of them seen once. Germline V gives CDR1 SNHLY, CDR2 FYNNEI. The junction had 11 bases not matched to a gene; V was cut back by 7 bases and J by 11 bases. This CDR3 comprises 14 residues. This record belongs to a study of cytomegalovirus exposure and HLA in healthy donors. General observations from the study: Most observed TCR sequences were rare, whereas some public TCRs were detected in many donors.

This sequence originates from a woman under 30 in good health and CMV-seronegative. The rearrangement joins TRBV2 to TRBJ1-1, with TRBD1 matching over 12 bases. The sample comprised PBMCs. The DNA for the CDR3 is TGTGCCAGCATCCGGGACAGGGGGCAGGGGAGGGCTTTCTTT. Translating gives CASIRDRGQGRAFF.